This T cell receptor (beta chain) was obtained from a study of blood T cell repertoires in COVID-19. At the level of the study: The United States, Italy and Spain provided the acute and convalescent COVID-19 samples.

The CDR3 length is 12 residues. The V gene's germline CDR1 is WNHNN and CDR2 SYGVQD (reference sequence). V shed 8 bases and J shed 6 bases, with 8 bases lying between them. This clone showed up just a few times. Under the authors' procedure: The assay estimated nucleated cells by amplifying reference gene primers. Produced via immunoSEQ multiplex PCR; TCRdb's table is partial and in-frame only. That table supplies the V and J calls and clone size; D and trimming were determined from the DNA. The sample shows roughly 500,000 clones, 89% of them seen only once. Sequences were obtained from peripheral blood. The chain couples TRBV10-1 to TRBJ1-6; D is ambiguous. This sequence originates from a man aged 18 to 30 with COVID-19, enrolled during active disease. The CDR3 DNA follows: TGCGCCAGCTCCCCGGGTAATTCACCCCTCCACTTT. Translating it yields CASSPGNSPLHF.